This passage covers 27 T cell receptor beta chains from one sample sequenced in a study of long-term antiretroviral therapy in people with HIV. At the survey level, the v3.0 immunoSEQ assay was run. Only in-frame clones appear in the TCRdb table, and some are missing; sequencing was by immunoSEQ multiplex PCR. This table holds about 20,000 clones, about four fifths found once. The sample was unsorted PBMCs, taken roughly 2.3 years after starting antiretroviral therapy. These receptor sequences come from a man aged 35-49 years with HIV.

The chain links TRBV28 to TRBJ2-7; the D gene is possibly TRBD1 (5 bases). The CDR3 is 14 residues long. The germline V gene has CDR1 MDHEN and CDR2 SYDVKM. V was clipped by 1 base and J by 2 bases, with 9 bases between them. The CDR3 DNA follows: TGTGCCAGCAGTTTATCGACAGTTACCTACGAGCAGTACTTC. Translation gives CASSLSTVTYEQYF.

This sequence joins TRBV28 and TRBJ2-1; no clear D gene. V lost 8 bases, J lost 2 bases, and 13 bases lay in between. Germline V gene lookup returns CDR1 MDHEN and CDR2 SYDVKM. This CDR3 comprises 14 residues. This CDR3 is CASSSRRPYNEQFF. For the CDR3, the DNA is TGTGCCAGCTCGTCGCGACGACCCTACAATGAGCAGTTCTTC.

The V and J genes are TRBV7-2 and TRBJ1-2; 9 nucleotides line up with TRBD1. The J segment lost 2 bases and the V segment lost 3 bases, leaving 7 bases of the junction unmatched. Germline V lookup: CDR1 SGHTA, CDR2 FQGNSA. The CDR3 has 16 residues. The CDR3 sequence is CASSFSGQGSNYGYTF. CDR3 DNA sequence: TGTGCCAGCAGCTTCTCAGGACAGGGGTCGAACTATGGCTACACCTTC.

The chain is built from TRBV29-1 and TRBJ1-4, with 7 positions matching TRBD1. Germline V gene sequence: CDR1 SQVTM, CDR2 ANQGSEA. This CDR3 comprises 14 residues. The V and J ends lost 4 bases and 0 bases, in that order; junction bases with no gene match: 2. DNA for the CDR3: TGCAGCGTTGGACAGGGCCCAACTAATGAAAAACTGTTTTTT. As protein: CSVGQGPTNEKLFF.

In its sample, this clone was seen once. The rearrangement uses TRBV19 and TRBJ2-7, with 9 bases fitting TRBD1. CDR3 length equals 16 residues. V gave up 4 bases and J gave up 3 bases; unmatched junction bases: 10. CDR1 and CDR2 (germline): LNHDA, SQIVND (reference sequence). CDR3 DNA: TGTGCCAGTAGTACCCTCCTTGGACAGGGGAGCTACGAGCAGTACTTC. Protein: CASSTLLGQGSYEQYF.

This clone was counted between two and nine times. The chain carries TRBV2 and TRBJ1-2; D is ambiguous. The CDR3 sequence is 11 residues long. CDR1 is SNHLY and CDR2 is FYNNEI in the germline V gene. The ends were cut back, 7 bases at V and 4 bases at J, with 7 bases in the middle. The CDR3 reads CASKDGYGYTF. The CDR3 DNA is TGTGCCAGCAAGGACGGCTATGGCTACACCTTC.

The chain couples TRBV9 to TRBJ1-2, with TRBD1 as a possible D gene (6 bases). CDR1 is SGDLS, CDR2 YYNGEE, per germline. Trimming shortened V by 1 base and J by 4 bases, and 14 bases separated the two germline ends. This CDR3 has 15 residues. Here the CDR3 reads CASSVSPGGSYGYTF. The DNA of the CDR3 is TGTGCCAGCAGCGTAAGTCCGGGGGGCTCCTATGGCTACACCTTC.

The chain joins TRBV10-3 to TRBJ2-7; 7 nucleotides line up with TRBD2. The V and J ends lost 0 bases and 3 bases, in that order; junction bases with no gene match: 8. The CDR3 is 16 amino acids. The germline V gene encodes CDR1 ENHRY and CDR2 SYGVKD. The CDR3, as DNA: TGTGCCATCAGTGAGTCGAGGCTAGCGGATCTCTACGAGCAGTACTTC. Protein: CAISESRLADLYEQYF.

As DNA, the CDR3 is TGCGCCAGCAGTCCAGTAAACCCGGGCCGAAGGGAGACCCAGTACTTC. Encoded protein: CASSPVNPGRRETQYF. The V gene is TRBV5-1, the J gene TRBJ2-5, with D unresolved. The germline V gene has CDR1 SGHRS and CDR2 YFSETQ. Trimming took off 5 bases at V and 5 bases at J, with 22 bases between the two ends. The CDR3 has 16 amino acids.

The CDR3 DNA reads TGTGCCAGCAGCTTTCGGGGGGGCAGAGGCACCGGGGAGCTGTTTTTT. It translates to CASSFRGGRGTGELFF. The rearrangement uses TRBV13 and TRBJ2-2; TRBD2 matches 8 bases. J lost 4 bases, V lost 3 bases, and 7 bases had no gene match. This CDR3 spans 16 amino acids. Looked up from germline, CDR1 is PRHDT and CDR2 is FYEKMQ (reference sequence). The whole variable domain, remainder taken from reference TRBV13 and TRBJ2-2, is AAGVIQSPRHLIKEKRETATLKCYPIPRHDTVYWYQQGPGQDPQFLISFYEKMQSDKGSIPDRFSAQQFSDYHSELNMSSLELGDSALYFCASSFRGGRGTGELFFGEGSRLTVL.

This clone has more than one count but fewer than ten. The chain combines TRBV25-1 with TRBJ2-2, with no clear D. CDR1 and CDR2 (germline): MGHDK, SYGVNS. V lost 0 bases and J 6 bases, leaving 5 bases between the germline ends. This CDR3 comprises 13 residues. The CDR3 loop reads CASSEYGAGELFF. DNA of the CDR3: TGTGCCAGCAGTGAATATGGAGCCGGGGAGCTGTTTTTT.

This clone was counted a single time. The CDR3, as DNA: TGTGCCAGCAGCTTAGACTCCGGGCGCACCTACGAGCAGTACTTC. Protein product: CASSLDSGRTYEQYF. The V call is TRBV7-8, the J call TRBJ2-7; D ambiguous. The CDR3 length is 15 residues. Per germline, CDR1 SGHVS and CDR2 FQNEAQ. The ends were cut back, 1 base at V and 2 bases at J, with 12 bases in the middle.

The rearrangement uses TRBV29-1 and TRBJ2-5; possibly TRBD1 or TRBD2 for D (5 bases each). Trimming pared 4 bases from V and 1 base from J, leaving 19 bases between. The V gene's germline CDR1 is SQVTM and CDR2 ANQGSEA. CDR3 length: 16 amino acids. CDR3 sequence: CSVVDTPRGSQETQYF. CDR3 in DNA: TGCAGCGTTGTGGACACCCCCCGGGGATCCCAAGAGACCCAGTACTTC.

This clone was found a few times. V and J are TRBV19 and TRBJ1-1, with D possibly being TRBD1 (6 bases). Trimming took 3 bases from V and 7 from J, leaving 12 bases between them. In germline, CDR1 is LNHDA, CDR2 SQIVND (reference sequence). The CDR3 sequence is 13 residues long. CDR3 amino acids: CASSMWTEVEAFF. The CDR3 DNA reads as TGTGCCAGTAGTATGTGGACAGAAGTTGAAGCTTTCTTT.

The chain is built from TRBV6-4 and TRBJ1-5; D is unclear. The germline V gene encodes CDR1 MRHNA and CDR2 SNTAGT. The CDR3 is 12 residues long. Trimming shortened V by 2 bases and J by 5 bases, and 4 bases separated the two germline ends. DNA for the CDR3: TGTGCCAGCAGTGACGTCGATCAGCCCCAGCATTTT. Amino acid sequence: CASSDVDQPQHF.

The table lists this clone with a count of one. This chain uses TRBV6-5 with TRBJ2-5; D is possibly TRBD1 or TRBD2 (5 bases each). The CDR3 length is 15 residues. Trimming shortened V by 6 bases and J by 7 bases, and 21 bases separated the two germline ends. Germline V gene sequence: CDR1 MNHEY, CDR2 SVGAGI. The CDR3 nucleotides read TGTGCCAGCAGCTTATCCGGGACGGCGTCTTGGACCCAGTACTTC. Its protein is CASSLSGTASWTQYF.

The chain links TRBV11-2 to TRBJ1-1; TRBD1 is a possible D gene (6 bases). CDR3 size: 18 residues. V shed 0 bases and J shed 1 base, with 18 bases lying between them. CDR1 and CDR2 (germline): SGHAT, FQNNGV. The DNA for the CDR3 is TGTGCCAGCAGCTTAGATTTTGAACAGGGCAAACGGAACACTGAAGCTTTCTTT. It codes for CASSLDFEQGKRNTEAFF.

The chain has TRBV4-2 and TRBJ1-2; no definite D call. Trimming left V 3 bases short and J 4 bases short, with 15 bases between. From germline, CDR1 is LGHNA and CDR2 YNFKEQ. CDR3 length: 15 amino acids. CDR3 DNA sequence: TGTGCCAGCAGCCAGGATACCAGATCACTCTATGGCTACACCTTC. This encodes CASSQDTRSLYGYTF.

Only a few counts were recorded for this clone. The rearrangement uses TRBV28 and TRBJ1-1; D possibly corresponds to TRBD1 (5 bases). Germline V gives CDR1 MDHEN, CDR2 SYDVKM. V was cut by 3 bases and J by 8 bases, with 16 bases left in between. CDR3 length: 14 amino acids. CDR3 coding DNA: TGTGCCAGCAGTTTTTCGGGACGATCCTCCGAAGCTTTCTTT. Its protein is CASSFSGRSSEAFF. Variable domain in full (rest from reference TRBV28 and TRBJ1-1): DVKVTQSSRYLVKRTGEKVFLECVQDMDHENMFWYRQDPGLGLRLIYFSYDVKMKEKGDIPEGYSVSREKKERFSLILESASTNQTSMYLCASSFSGRSSEAFFGQGTRLTVV.

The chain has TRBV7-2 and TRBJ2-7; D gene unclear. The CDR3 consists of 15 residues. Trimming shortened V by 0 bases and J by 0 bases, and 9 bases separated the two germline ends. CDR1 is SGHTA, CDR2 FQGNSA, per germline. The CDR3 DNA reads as TGTGCCAGCAGCTTAGCGCCGGAGAGCTCCTACGAGCAGTACTTC. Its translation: CASSLAPESSYEQYF.

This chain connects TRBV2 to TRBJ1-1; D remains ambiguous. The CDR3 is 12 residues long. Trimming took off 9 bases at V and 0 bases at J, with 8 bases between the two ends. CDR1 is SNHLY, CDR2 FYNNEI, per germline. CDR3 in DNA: TGTGCCAGTGGTGAGTTGAACACTGAAGCTTTCTTT. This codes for CASGELNTEAFF.

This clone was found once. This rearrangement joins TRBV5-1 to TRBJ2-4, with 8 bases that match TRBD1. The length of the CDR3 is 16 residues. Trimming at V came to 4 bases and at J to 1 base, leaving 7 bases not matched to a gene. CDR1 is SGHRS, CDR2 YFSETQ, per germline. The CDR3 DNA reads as TGCGCCAGCAGCCGGGACAGGTCCGACGCCAAAAACATTCAGTACTTC. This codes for CASSRDRSDAKNIQYF.

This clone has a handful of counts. The CDR3 nucleotides are TGTGCCAGCAGTCAAAAGGGGGTAGGTTTTAAGCCCCAGCATTTT. Translated: CASSQKGVGFKPQHF. The chain carries TRBV6-5 and TRBJ1-5, with D maybe TRBD1 (6 bases). The ends were cut back, 5 bases at V and 8 bases at J, with 19 bases in the middle. The CDR3 has 15 amino acids. Germline CDR1 is MNHEY and CDR2 is SVGAGI.

CDR3 amino acids: CASSVQGTIGEQYF. The CDR3 region has the DNA TGCGCCAGCAGCGTCCAGGGGACCATCGGCGAGCAGTACTTC. The rearrangement links TRBV5-1 to TRBJ2-7, with D maybe TRBD1 (6 bases). With 4 bases removed from V and 6 bases from J, the gap between germline ends came to 17 bases. CDR3 length: 14 amino acids. The germline V gene has CDR1 SGHRS and CDR2 YFSETQ.

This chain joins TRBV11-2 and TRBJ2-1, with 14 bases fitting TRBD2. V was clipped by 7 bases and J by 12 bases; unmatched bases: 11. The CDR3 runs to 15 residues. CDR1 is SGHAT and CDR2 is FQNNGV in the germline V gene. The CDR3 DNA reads TGTGCCAGCACCCTGGGACTAGCGGGGGCCTCGGGGCAGTTCTTC. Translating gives CASTLGLAGASGQFF.

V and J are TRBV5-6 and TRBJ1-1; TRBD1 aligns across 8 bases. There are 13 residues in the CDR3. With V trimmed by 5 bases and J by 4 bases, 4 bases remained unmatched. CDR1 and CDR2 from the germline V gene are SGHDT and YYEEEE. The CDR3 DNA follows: TGTGCCAGCAGACAAACAGGGGGCACTGAAGCTTTCTTT. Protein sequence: CASRQTGGTEAFF.

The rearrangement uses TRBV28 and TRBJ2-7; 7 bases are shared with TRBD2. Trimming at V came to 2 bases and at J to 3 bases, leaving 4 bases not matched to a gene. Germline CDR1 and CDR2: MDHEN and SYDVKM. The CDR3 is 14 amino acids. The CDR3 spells CASSLVPGGYEQYF. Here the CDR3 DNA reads TGTGCCAGCAGTTTAGTGCCGGGAGGCTACGAGCAGTACTTC. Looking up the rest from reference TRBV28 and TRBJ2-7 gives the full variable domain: DVKVTQSSRYLVKRTGEKVFLECVQDMDHENMFWYRQDPGLGLRLIYFSYDVKMKEKGDIPEGYSVSREKKERFSLILESASTNQTSMYLCASSLVPGGYEQYFGPGTRLTVT.